This T cell receptor beta chain was sequenced for a study of monozygotic twins with inflammatory bowel disease. For each CDR3 protein, TCRdb gives one entry from its re-call of the 5' RACE reads, without DNA. The sample totals around 200,000 distinct CDR3 sequences; its top ten clones hold around 1.5%. Note on this clonotype: No antigen is known for it.

CDR3 length equals 15 residues. The germline V gene encodes CDR1 SEHNR and CDR2 FQNEAQ (reference sequence). Points from the study as a whole: Twins classed as concordant or discordant showed no difference in repertoire similarity, possibly from limited power.

The sample taken for sequencing was blood. This TCR was sampled from a human donor with ulcerative colitis or Crohn's disease, or a healthy co-twin of an affected twin (not recorded which). The chain couples TRBV7-9 to TRBJ1-2. The CDR3 here is CASSLLPGLDYGYTF.